This T cell receptor (beta chain) was documented in a study of monozygotic twins with inflammatory bowel disease. Whole-study findings and limits: None of the different T cell subtypes could be distinguished from one another. Findings did not support one strong IBD-associated signal or clonotype. Versus healthy twins, IBD patients showed fewer clonotypes shared with others, especially with disease activity.

A remark on this clonotype: The target antigen is unknown.

Isolation of total RNA was performed on whole blood, with no prior T cell sorting. TCRdb reprocessed the 5' RACE reads, with one entry per CDR3 protein and no DNA. This sample contains around 100,000 distinct CDR3 sequences. This CDR3 spans 16 amino acids. Germline CDR1 reads ENHRY; CDR2 reads SYGVKD. The source is a human donor with ulcerative colitis or Crohn's disease, or a healthy co-twin of an affected twin (not recorded which). The source material was blood. The V call is TRBV10-3, the J call TRBJ1-3. The CDR3 region is CAISVSGRSSGNTIYF.